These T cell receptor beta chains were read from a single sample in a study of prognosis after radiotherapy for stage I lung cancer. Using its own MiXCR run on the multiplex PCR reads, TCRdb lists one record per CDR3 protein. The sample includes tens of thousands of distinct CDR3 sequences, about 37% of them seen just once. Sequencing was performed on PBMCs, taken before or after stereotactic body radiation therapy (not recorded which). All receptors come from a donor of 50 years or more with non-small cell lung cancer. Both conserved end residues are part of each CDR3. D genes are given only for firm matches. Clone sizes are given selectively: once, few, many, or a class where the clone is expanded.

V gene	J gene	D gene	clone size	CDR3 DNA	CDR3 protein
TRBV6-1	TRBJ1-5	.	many	TGTGCCAGCAGTGAAGATGACACTTCACAGCATTTT	CASSEDDTSQHF
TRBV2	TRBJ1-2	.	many	TGTGCCAGCAATCGGAACTATGGTGGTGGCTACACCTTC	CASNRNYGGGYTF
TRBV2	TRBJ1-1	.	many	TGTGCCAGCAGGAAGGAAGGGACTACTGAAGCTTTCTTT	CASRKEGTTEAFF
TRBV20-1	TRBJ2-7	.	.	TGCAGTGCTAGCCCCTCAGTTTACAGCTACGAGCAGTACTTC	CSASPSVYSYEQYF
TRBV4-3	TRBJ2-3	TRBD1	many	TGCGCCAGCAGCCAAGACCCGGGACAGGGGGATACGCAATATTTT	CASSQDPGQGDTQYF
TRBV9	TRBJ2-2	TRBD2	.	TGTGCCAGCAGCGGAGCTAGCGGGACCTCTGCCGGGTATCTGTTTTTT	CASSGASGTSAGYLFF
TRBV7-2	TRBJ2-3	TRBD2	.	TGTGCCAGCATCCTGATAGCGGGAGTGAGGACAGATACGCAGTATTTT	CASILIAGVRTDTQYF
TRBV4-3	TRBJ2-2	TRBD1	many	TGCGCCAGCAGCCAAGCTTACAGGGGAAACACCGGGGAGCTGTTTTTT	CASSQAYRGNTGELFF
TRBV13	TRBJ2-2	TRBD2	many	TGTGCCAGCAGCTTAACCCTGACTAGCGGGCGGGGGGAGCTGTTTTTT	CASSLTLTSGRGELFF
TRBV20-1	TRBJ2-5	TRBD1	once	TGCAGTGCGGCAGGGACAGGGGGCCTGGGGACCAAGTACTTC	CSAAGTGGLGTKYF
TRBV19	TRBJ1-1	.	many	TGTGCCAGTAGTATCCAGGGACCGCAAGCTTTCTTT	CASSIQGPQAFF
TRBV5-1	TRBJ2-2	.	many	TGCGCCAGCAGCTCGACCGGCATAGGGACGGCCGGGGAGCTGTTTTTT	CASSSTGIGTAGELFF
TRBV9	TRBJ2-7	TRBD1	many	TGTGCCAGCAGCGTAGGAGGGGGCGGCTACGAGCAGTACTTC	CASSVGGGGYEQYF
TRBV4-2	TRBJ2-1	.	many	TGTGCCAGCAGCCAAGCCGGGACTGGGGGGCGGTTCGTGCAATATGAGCAGTTCTTC	CASSQAGTGGRFVQYEQFF
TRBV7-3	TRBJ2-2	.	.	TGTGCCAGCAGCAACTCGACGGGGGCTAACACCGGGGAGCTGTTTTTT	CASSNSTGANTGELFF
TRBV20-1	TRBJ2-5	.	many	TGCAGTGCTAGAGTTTCAGTTGGAGAGACCCAGTACTTC	CSARVSVGETQYF
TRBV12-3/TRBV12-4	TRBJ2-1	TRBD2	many	TGTGCCAGCAGTCGTGGACTAGCGGGAGTAGGGTACAATGAGCAGTTCTTC	CASSRGLAGVGYNEQFF
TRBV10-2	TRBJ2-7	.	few	TGCGCCAGCTCACGGGGCCCCGAGCAGTACTTC	CASSRGPEQYF